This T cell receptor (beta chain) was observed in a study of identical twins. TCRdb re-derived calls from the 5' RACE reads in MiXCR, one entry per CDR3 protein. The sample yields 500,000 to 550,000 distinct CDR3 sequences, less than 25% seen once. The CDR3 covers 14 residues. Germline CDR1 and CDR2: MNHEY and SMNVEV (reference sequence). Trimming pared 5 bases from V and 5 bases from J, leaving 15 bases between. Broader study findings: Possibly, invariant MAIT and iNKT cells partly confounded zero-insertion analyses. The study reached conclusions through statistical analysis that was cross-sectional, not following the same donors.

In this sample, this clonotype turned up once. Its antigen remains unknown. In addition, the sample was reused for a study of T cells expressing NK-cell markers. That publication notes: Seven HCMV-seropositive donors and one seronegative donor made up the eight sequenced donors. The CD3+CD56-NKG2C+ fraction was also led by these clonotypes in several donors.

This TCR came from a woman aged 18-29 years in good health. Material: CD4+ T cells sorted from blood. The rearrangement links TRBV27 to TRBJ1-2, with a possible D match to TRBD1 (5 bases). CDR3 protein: CASSALDSRYGYTF. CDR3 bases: TGTGCCAGCAGTGCACTCGACAGTAGATATGGCTACACCTTC.